This TCR beta chain emerged from a study of blood T cells in healthy people across ages. Study overall: Per every two T cells, about one barcoded beta molecule was captured by template switching.

Each donor gave approximately 9.7 milliliters of peripheral blood. At least ten counts were recorded for this clonotype. Its antigen is currently unknown. Overall study results and limits: TCR beta diversity, measured per million T cells, fell in a roughly linear way with age. With naive T cell percentage, TCR beta diversity showed a strong correlation.

Then a second PCR, running about 6 to 11 cycles, was carried out with a sample-barcoded 5' primer and a J-beta primer mix. MiXCR, applied by TCRdb to the 5' RACE reads, yields one record per CDR3 protein. The sample shows about 720,000 distinct CDR3 sequences, 22% of them seen only once. Sequenced material: blood. The receptor was derived from a man aged 70-80 years in good health.

The CDR3 protein is CSAREHGSKNIQYF. CDR3 bases: TGCAGTGCTAGAGAACATGGTTCCAAAAACATTCAGTACTTC. The chain links TRBV20-1 to TRBJ2-4; D uncertain. Germline V gene data show CDR1 as DFQATT and CDR2 as SNEGSKA (reference sequence). This CDR3 has 14 amino acids. Trimming pared 0 bases from V and 2 bases from J, leaving 8 bases between.